The present T cell receptor (beta chain) was sequenced within a study of T cell changes during pregnancy in multiple sclerosis. Sequencing used immunoSEQ multiplex PCR; TCRdb keeps in-frame clones, though not all of them. Altogether 20,000 to 25,000 clones are present, 85% to 95% being singletons, with the ten largest covering roughly 0.7%. Germline lookup yields CDR1 SNHLY and CDR2 FYNNEI. V gave up 0 bases and J gave up 4 bases, with 10 bases separating them. CDR3 size: 15 residues. This rearrangement joins TRBV2 to TRBJ1-3; TRBD1 is a possible D gene (5 bases). The clonotype comes from a female donor with multiple sclerosis, enrolled in a pregnancy study. Sequences were derived from CD4+ T cells from peripheral blood mononuclear cells, sampled in the third trimester of pregnancy. The CDR3 coding sequence is TGTGCCAGCAGTGAAGCGCCGGGGGTCGGAAACACCATATATTTT. Translated: CASSEAPGVGNTIYF.